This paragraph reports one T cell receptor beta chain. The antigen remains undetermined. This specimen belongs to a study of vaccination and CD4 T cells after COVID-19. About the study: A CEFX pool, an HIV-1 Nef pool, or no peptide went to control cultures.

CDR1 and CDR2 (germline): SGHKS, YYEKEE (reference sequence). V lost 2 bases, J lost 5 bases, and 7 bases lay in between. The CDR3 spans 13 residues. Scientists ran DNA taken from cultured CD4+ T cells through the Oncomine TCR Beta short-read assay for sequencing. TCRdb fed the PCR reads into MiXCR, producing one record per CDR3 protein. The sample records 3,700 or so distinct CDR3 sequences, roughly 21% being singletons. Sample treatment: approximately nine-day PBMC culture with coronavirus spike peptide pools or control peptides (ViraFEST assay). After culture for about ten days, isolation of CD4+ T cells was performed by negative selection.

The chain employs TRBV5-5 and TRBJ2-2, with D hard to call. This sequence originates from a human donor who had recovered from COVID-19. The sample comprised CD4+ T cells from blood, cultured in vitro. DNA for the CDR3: TGTGCCAGCAGCTTAGACCCGACCGGGGAGCTGTTTTTT. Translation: CASSLDPTGELFF.